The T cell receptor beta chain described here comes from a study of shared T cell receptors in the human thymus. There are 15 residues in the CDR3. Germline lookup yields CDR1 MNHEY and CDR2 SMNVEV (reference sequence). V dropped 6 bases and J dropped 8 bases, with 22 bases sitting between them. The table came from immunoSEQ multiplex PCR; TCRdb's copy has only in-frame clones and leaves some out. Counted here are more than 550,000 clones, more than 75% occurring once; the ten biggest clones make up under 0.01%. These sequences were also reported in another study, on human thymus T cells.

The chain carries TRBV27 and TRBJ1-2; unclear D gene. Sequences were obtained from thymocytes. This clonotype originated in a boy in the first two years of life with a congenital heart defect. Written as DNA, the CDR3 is TGTGCCAGCAGCCTATGGCCGGCCGGCGGATGGGGCTACACCTTC. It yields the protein CASSLWPAGGWGYTF.